This T cell receptor (beta chain) was captured by sequencing in a study of cytomegalovirus exposure and HLA in healthy donors. Study-wide results and caveats: Reportedly, a later analysis found an Asian-associated ancestry cluster had fewer N-insertions than the approximately 700-donor mean.

A note on this clone: No antigen is known for it.

The CDR3 extends over 16 amino acids. Germline lookup yields CDR1 GTSNPN and CDR2 SVGIG (reference sequence). The V and J ends lost 2 bases and 4 bases respectively, with 20 bases between them. It was with 60 Vbeta and 13 Jbeta primers that the PCR ran. Profiled with immunoSEQ multiplex PCR; TCRdb holds only in-frame clones, not every one. The sample lists about 120,000 clones; 70% to 85% were seen once. J is TRBJ2-5 and V is TRBV30, with D perhaps matching TRBD1 (5 bases). The sequenced sample consisted of PBMCs. The TCR was taken from a man aged 18 to 30 in good health and CMV-seropositive. Written as DNA, the CDR3 is TGTGCCTGGAGTCTTCTTTCCAGGGCGAATCTAGAGACCCAGTACTTC. This gives the protein CAWSLLSRANLETQYF.